This T cell receptor beta chain was documented in a study of Tregs in tolerant kidney transplant recipients. Method: immunoSEQ multiplex PCR; TCRdb's copy keeps in-frame clones and lacks some. The data show about 64,000 clones, 70% to 90% seen once. A remark on this clone: Its antigen is undetermined. The sample contains more than one DNA sequence encoding this CDR3.

Unmatched junction bases numbered 4, after V lost 1 base and J lost 3 bases. The CDR3 covers 16 residues. Per the germline V gene, CDR1 is SEHNR and CDR2 is FQNEAQ (reference sequence). Related graft donors supplied nonmyeloablative bone marrow transplants, and mixed chimerism was transient. Thawed PBMCs were FACS-sorted into unstimulated CD4+CD25+CD127- regulatory T cells, CD4+CD25- non-regulatory cells, CD4 and CD8 cells. Whole-study results and caveats: Biological reproducibility was not directly addressed in this study. Few patients were studied, so findings need validation in larger groups.

Specimen: CD4+ T cells from blood (PBMCs), collected 6 months after the transplant. The TCR originated in a human patient who received a combined kidney and bone marrow transplant. Part of the T cell pool may stem from the graft donor. The chain uses TRBV7-9 and TRBJ2-3; 10 nucleotides agree with TRBD2. The CDR3 DNA reads as TGTGCCAGCAGCTTAGGGGCTAGCGGGGGAACAGATACGCAGTATTTT. This codes for CASSLGASGGTDTQYF.